The 32 T cell receptor beta chains below were found in one sample sequenced in a study of beta chain features in type 1 diabetes. Expressed TCRB transcripts got sequenced, as all isolated RNA was reverse transcribed. Clones were read by immunoSEQ multiplex PCR, and TCRdb kept only the in-frame ones, dropping some. The table shows approximately 140,000 clones, with less than 10% occurring only once. Sequencing input: central memory CD4+ T cells from blood. The receptors originated from a woman in her thirties or forties in good health.

CDR3 nucleotide sequence: TGTGCCAGCAGCACGGCCGGGACAGGGGTGAGGGACACCATATATTTT. Translating it yields CASSTAGTGVRDTIYF. J is TRBJ1-3 and V is TRBV5-4; 10 nucleotides line up with TRBD1. V lost 4 bases, J lost 8 bases, and 12 bases stayed unmatched. The germline gives CDR1 SGHNT, CDR2 YYREEE (reference sequence). The CDR3 loop spans 16 amino acids.

This clone turned up a few times. V gene TRBV7-2 combines with J gene TRBJ1-6; no clear D. V lost 11 bases and J 0 bases, leaving 5 bases between the germline ends. Looked up from germline, CDR1 is SGHTA and CDR2 is FQGNSA. The CDR3 is made up of 12 amino acids. The CDR3 loop is CAGGSYNSPLHF. The DNA of the CDR3 is TGTGCCGGCGGCTCCTATAATTCACCCCTCCACTTT.

The chain employs TRBV9 and TRBJ1-2; unclear D gene. This CDR3 is 11 amino acids long. CDR1 and CDR2 from the germline V gene are SGDLS and YYNGEE. V was cut by 7 bases and J by 7 bases, with 11 bases left in between. The CDR3 loop reads CASGPMGGYTF. CDR3 in DNA: TGTGCCAGCGGGCCCATGGGTGGCTACACCTTC. Supplemented by reference TRBV9 and TRBJ1-2, the full variable domain reads DSGVTQTPKHLITATGQRVTLRCSPRSGDLSVYWYQQSLDQGLQFLIQYYNGEERAKGNILERFSAQQFPDLHSELNLSSLELGDSALYFCASGPMGGYTFGSGTRLTVV.

This clone was counted at least ten times. This chain's CDR3 is CASSSLHEQYF. In DNA form, the CDR3 reads TGTGCCAGCAGTTCCCTCCACGAGCAGTACTTC. The chain is built from TRBV6-5 and TRBJ2-7, with D uncertain. The CDR3 sequence is 11 residues long. Per germline, CDR1 MNHEY and CDR2 SVGAGI. Trimming took off 4 bases at V and 5 bases at J, with 6 bases between the two ends.

This clone came up a few times. The CDR3 bases are TGCAGCGTTTACGGAACAGGGGGAACTAATGAAAAACTGTTTTTT. Its protein is CSVYGTGGTNEKLFF. This chain joins TRBV29-1 and TRBJ1-4; the match to TRBD1 covers 8 bases. The CDR3 is 15 amino acids. V was pared by 5 bases and J by 1 base, with 6 bases of the junction left unmatched. Germline CDR1 and CDR2: SQVTM and ANQGSEA.

In this sample, this clone turned up a few times. The chain uses TRBV15 and TRBJ2-4, with TRBD1 matching 10 bases. Germline CDR1 LNHNV, CDR2 YYDKDF (reference sequence). After removal of 1 base from V and 1 base from J, the junction contained 10 bases not matched to a gene. This CDR3 comprises 19 residues. The CDR3 loop is CATSRAGTGVNWAKNIQYF. Here the CDR3 DNA reads TGTGCCACCAGCAGAGCCGGGACAGGGGTTAATTGGGCCAAAAACATTCAGTACTTC.

This clone has only a few counts. The chain links TRBV5-6 to TRBJ1-2; D might be TRBD1 (6 bases). Per the germline V gene, CDR1 is SGHDT and CDR2 is YYEEEE. The V gene lost 5 bases and the J gene lost 3 bases, with 11 bases spanning the gap. CDR3 length equals 13 residues. In DNA form, the CDR3 reads TGTGCCAGCAGGGGGGACAACTACTATGGCTACACCTTC. As protein: CASRGDNYYGYTF. The full variable domain, rest sourced from reference TRBV5-6 and TRBJ1-2, is DAGVTQSPTHLIKTRGQQVTLRCSPKSGHDTVSWYQQALGQGPQFIFQYYEEEERQRGNFPDRFSGHQFPNYSSELNVNALLLGDSALYLCASRGDNYYGYTFGSGTRLTVV.

Only one count was recorded for this clone. The gene calls are TRBV5-1 and TRBJ2-1, with 10 bases lining up with TRBD2. The V segment lost 2 bases and the J segment 2 bases; nucleotides outside the gene matches: 7. Germline CDR1 SGHRS, CDR2 YFSETQ. This CDR3 is built from 17 residues. The CDR3 sequence is CASSFGSGGNTYNEQFF. CDR3 nucleotide sequence: TGCGCCAGCAGCTTCGGTAGCGGGGGGAACACCTACAATGAGCAGTTCTTC.

This clone was observed a handful of times. The chain has TRBV7-2 and TRBJ1-6; no reliable D call. CDR3 length: 16 residues. The V gene lost 1 base and the J gene lost 3 bases, with 10 bases spanning the gap. Germline V CDR1 and CDR2: SGHTA, FQGNSA. CDR3 sequence reads: CASSLVPGIYNSPLHF. The CDR3 region has the DNA TGTGCCAGCAGCTTAGTCCCCGGGATCTATAATTCACCCCTCCACTTT. The entire variable domain, with the rest obtained from reference TRBV7-2 and TRBJ1-6, is as follows: GAGVSQSPSNKVTEKGKDVELRCDPISGHTALYWYRQSLGQGLEFLIYFQGNSAPDKSGLPSDRFSAERTGGSVSTLTIQRTQQEDSAVYLCASSLVPGIYNSPLHFGNGTRLTVT.

This clone was detected a few times. The genes are TRBV27 and TRBJ2-1; 10 positions match TRBD2. The ends lost 5 bases at V and 8 bases at J; junction bases unmatched: 9. This CDR3 region has 15 residues. Germline V CDR1 and CDR2: MNHEY, SMNVEV (reference sequence). The CDR3 protein is CASSEGAGGFDEQFF. CDR3 nucleotide sequence: TGTGCCAGCAGTGAGGGAGCGGGGGGGTTCGATGAGCAGTTCTTC.

In this sample, this clone turned up a few times. V and J are TRBV2 and TRBJ2-5; 9 nucleotides agree with TRBD2. Per the germline V gene, CDR1 is SNHLY and CDR2 is FYNNEI. Trimming took 3 bases from V and 1 from J; bases not matched to a gene: 6. The CDR3 is 16 amino acids. This CDR3 reads CASSDWRGGSQETQYF. CDR3 sequence (DNA): TGTGCCAGCAGTGATTGGCGGGGGGGGTCCCAAGAGACCCAGTACTTC.

This chain links TRBV18 with TRBJ2-3; 7 bases align to TRBD2. The CDR3 spans 16 residues. V lost 1 base to trimming and J lost 2 bases; unmatched junction nucleotides: 6. Germline assignment: CDR1 KGHSH and CDR2 LQKENI. The CDR3 DNA is TGTGCCAGCTCACCACTGGGAACTAGCGCCACAGATACGCAGTATTTT. Translated: CASSPLGTSATDTQYF.

The DNA for the CDR3 is TGCGCCAGCAGCCCGAATGGACAGGGCCAAGAGACCCAGTACTTC. Translation gives CASSPNGQGQETQYF. The V gene is TRBV5-1, the J gene TRBJ2-5; 8 nucleotides align to TRBD1. Germline lookup yields CDR1 SGHRS and CDR2 YFSETQ. With V trimmed by 4 bases and J by 1 base, 6 bases remained unmatched. This CDR3 is built from 15 residues.

This clone has more than one count but fewer than ten. V is TRBV11-2 and J is TRBJ2-7; D call uncertain. The CDR3 has 13 residues. The V gene's germline CDR1 is SGHAT and CDR2 FQNNGV. V was trimmed by 9 bases and J by 3 bases, leaving 15 bases between them. The CDR3, as DNA: TGTGCCAGTGCACCCCAGGCTGGCTACGAGCAGTACTTC. It encodes CASAPQAGYEQYF. Full variable domain (outside the CDR3, taken from reference TRBV11-2 and TRBJ2-7): EAGVAQSPRYKIIEKRQSVAFWCNPISGHATLYWYQQILGQGPKLLIQFQNNGVVDDSQLPKDRFSAERLKGVDSTLKIQPAKLEDSAVYLCASAPQAGYEQYFGPGTRLTVT.

This chain connects TRBV11-2 to TRBJ1-5; 7 nucleotides line up with TRBD1. This CDR3 is 14 amino acids long. Germline V gene sequence: CDR1 SGHAT, CDR2 FQNNGV. Losses at the gene ends were 5 bases for V and 6 bases for J; bases not matched to a gene: 7. CDR3 protein: CASSDDRAGQPQHF. In nucleotides, the CDR3 is TGTGCCAGCAGCGACGACAGGGCGGGTCAGCCCCAGCATTTT.

The CDR3 DNA reads as TGTGCCAGCAGCTTAGCTAGAATAGAGACCCAGTACTTC. Its protein product is CASSLARIETQYF. The chain employs TRBV11-2 and TRBJ2-5; no clear D. Per germline, CDR1 SGHAT and CDR2 FQNNGV. V lost 1 base to trimming and J lost 4 bases, with 7 bases between them. CDR3 length equals 13 residues.

This clone turned up a few times. The V gene is TRBV18, the J gene TRBJ1-6, with D tentatively TRBD1 (5 bases). The length of the CDR3 is 17 residues. Per germline, CDR1 KGHSH and CDR2 LQKENI. Deletions cut 4 bases from V and 9 bases from J, with 22 bases between. CDR3 protein: CASSLSLDRSSFSPLHF. CDR3 sequence (DNA): TGTGCCAGCTCACTTTCCCTTGACAGATCCTCGTTTTCACCCCTCCACTTT.

In this sample, this clone turned up a few times. The chain recombines TRBV2 with TRBJ2-2, with 13 nucleotides matching TRBD2. Germline trimming cut 5 bases from V and 4 bases from J; bases unmatched to any gene: 10. Germline-derived CDR1 and CDR2 are SNHLY and FYNNEI. The length of the CDR3 is 18 residues. This CDR3 is CASSPTSGGAIITGELFF. The CDR3 DNA sequence: TGTGCCAGCAGTCCCACTAGCGGGGGGGCGATTATCACCGGGGAGCTGTTTTTT.

The chain is built from TRBV18 and TRBJ1-5, with D uncertain. In germline, CDR1 is KGHSH, CDR2 LQKENI. The CDR3 consists of 13 residues. V was pared by 3 bases and J by 3 bases, with 6 bases between. The CDR3: CASSPGLNQPQHF. CDR3 nucleotides: TGTGCCAGCTCACCGGGCCTCAATCAGCCCCAGCATTTT.

The CDR3 region has the DNA TGTGCCAGCAGTTATAATAGGGAGGGGGGCACTGAAGCTTTCTTT. As protein: CASSYNREGGTEAFF. The chain links TRBV6-5 to TRBJ1-1; the D gene is possibly TRBD1 (6 bases). The CDR3 spans 15 residues. V gave up 3 bases and J gave up 4 bases, with 15 bases separating them. Germline V gene sequence: CDR1 MNHEY, CDR2 SVGAGI.

This clone appeared once. This chain connects TRBV2 to TRBJ1-5; D is perhaps TRBD1 (5 bases). V lost 6 bases and J lost 2, with 17 bases in between. The CDR3 runs to 16 residues. Germline V gene lookup returns CDR1 SNHLY and CDR2 FYNNEI. CDR3 in amino acids: CASRGGRGVRNQPQHF. The CDR3 DNA reads as TGTGCCAGCAGGGGTGGTAGGGGTGTCCGCAATCAGCCCCAGCATTTT.

This clone has more than one count but fewer than ten. The chain combines TRBV4-3 with TRBJ1-2; D is perhaps TRBD1 (6 bases). Trimming removed 0 bases at V and 6 bases at J, with 14 bases between. Germline loops: CDR1 LGHNA, CDR2 YSLEER. The CDR3 length is 15 residues. The CDR3 reads CASSQDETGEDGYTF. The CDR3 nucleotides are TGCGCCAGCAGCCAAGATGAGACAGGAGAGGATGGCTACACCTTC.

This clone is a singleton in its sample. V is TRBV10-1 and J is TRBJ2-1; 13 nucleotides line up with TRBD2. This CDR3 has 21 amino acids. After removal of 0 bases from V and 6 bases from J, the junction contained 17 bases not matched to a gene. Germline assignment: CDR1 WNHNN and CDR2 SYGVQD (reference sequence). Written as DNA, the CDR3 is TGCGCCAGCAGTGAGTCGATACTAGCGGGGGGGACAAAAGGCCCGATCAATGAGCAGTTCTTC. Amino acids: CASSESILAGGTKGPINEQFF.

The chain couples TRBV5-1 to TRBJ2-1; the D gene is possibly TRBD2 (7 bases). In germline, CDR1 is SGHRS, CDR2 YFSETQ. This CDR3 comprises 14 residues. Trimming took 4 bases from V and 8 from J, leaving 16 bases between them. CDR3 coding DNA: TGCGCCAGCAGCCCCCAAGAGGGGGGGCATGAGCAGTTCTTC. As protein: CASSPQEGGHEQFF.

This clone was found a few times. This sequence joins TRBV4-2 and TRBJ2-5; TRBD1 might be the D (6 bases). The CDR3 is made up of 16 amino acids. CDR1 LGHNA and CDR2 YNFKEQ come from the germline V gene. Trimming took off 4 bases at V and 2 bases at J, with 17 bases between the two ends. The CDR3 region has the DNA TGTGCCAGCAGCCCACGCCACAGGGTAGAACAAGAGACCCAGTACTTC. Translating gives CASSPRHRVEQETQYF.

The chain has TRBV29-1 and TRBJ1-2; 7 bases line up with TRBD1. This CDR3 comprises 14 residues. Germline V gene data show CDR1 as SQVTM and CDR2 as ANQGSEA. Trimming cost V 1 base and J 4 bases; bases outside gene matches: 6. The CDR3 coding sequence is TGCAGCGTTGAAGGGAGGGGGCTGAGCTATGGCTACACCTTC. It encodes CSVEGRGLSYGYTF.

This chain connects TRBV7-2 to TRBJ2-7; TRBD1 aligns across 10 bases. Germline CDR1 is SGHTA and CDR2 is FQGNSA. The CDR3 length is 16 residues. Trimming removed 5 bases from V and 2 bases from J; junction bases left unmatched: 9. The CDR3 here is CASSPPSGTGAYEQYF. DNA for the CDR3: TGTGCCAGCAGCCCCCCCTCCGGGACAGGGGCCTACGAGCAGTACTTC.

The genes are TRBV11-3 and TRBJ2-3; 10 bases agree with TRBD2. CDR1 and CDR2 (germline): SGHNT, YENEEA. This CDR3 contains 16 residues. V lost 5 bases, J lost 3 bases, and 8 bases stayed unmatched. The CDR3 DNA sequence: TGTGCCAGCAGCAAGGGACTAGCGAAGGAGACAGATACGCAGTATTTT. The encoded protein is CASSKGLAKETDTQYF.

The chain couples TRBV7-2 to TRBJ2-7, with 12 bases lining up with TRBD1. This CDR3 has 16 amino acids. The V gene's germline CDR1 is SGHTA and CDR2 FQGNSA. The ends lost 5 bases at V and 7 bases at J; junction bases unmatched: 12. CDR3 DNA: TGTGCCAGCAGCGGGGGGTGGGGACAGGGGGCTCGGGAGCAGTACTTC. Translated: CASSGGWGQGAREQYF.

This clone was picked up a small number of times. The V and J genes are TRBV6-6 and TRBJ2-3; 9 bases are shared with TRBD1. The germline gives CDR1 MNHNY, CDR2 SVGAGI (reference sequence). V was pared by 11 bases and J by 3 bases, with 12 bases of the junction left unmatched. There are 15 residues in the CDR3. CDR3 DNA: TGTGCCGCGAGGACAGGGGAAAGTATGACAGATACGCAGTATTTT. It translates to CAARTGESMTDTQYF.

This clone showed up just a few times. The chain joins TRBV5-4 to TRBJ2-5, with 7 bases matching TRBD1. The ends lost 4 bases at V and 4 bases at J; junction bases unmatched: 7. The germline V gene encodes CDR1 SGHNT and CDR2 YYREEE (reference sequence). The CDR3 contains 14 residues. CDR3 sequence reads: CASSTRQGGETQYF. CDR3 DNA: TGTGCCAGCAGCACCCGACAGGGTGGAGAGACCCAGTACTTC.

A few counts support this clone. The chain carries TRBV20-1 and TRBJ2-7; D gene unclear. Germline CDR1 is DFQATT and CDR2 is SNEGSKA (reference sequence). The CDR3 is 11 amino acids. The V gene lost 3 bases and the J gene lost 4 bases, with 7 bases spanning the gap. CDR3 nucleotides: TGCAGTGCTAGTTATCGGTACGAGCAGTACTTC. It is translated as CSASYRYEQYF.